Shown below are 22 T cell receptor beta chains from a single sample sequenced in a study of shared clonotypes between healthy human individuals. Using immunoSEQ multiplex PCR, the repertoire was profiled, and TCRdb retains in-frame clones only, with some absent. The data hold roughly 2 million clones, with around 95% observed a single time. Sequencing was carried out using naive CD4+ T cells sorted from blood. As to subset: CD45RA+ positively selected. Receptors originate from a man between 18 and 29 years old in good health.

Comment on this clone: One junction end does not reproduce the germline sequence, and a read error may be involved. The chain carries TRBV10-3 and TRBJ2-5; D is perhaps TRBD2 (6 bases). Germline V gene sequence: CDR1 ENHRY, CDR2 SYGVKD. The CDR3 totals 12 residues. The CDR3 loop reads CAISEPGKGGDF. In nucleotides, the CDR3 is TGTGCCATCAGTGAGCCCGGTAAAGGAGGGGACTTC.

The CDR3 sequence: CSSLPGTASGNTIYF. The CDR3 DNA is TGCAGCTCCCTCCCAGGGACAGCCTCTGGAAACACCATATATTTT. The chain is built from TRBV29-1 and TRBJ1-3, with 7 positions matching TRBD1. The CDR3 covers 15 residues. V lost 8 bases to trimming and J lost 0 bases; unmatched junction nucleotides: 10. Germline assignment: CDR1 SQVTM and CDR2 ANQGSEA.

The CDR3 protein is CASSLEGPGANVLTF. The CDR3, as DNA: TGTGCCAGCAGTTTAGAGGGGCCTGGGGCCAACGTCCTGACTTTC. The chain combines TRBV28 with TRBJ2-6; D possibly uses TRBD1 or TRBD2 (5 bases each). V was cut by 2 bases and J by 2 bases, with 7 bases left in between. Germline V gene data show CDR1 as MDHEN and CDR2 as SYDVKM. The CDR3 has 15 amino acids.

This clone occurred once. Other DNA sequences within the sample encode an identical CDR3. The CDR3 reads CASSYSKGGYEQYF. The CDR3 bases are TGTGCCAGCAGTTACTCGAAGGGGGGGTACGAGCAGTACTTC. J is TRBJ2-7 and V is TRBV6-5, with a weak D call TRBD2 (7 bases). The CDR3 has 14 amino acids. Germline V gene data show CDR1 as MNHEY and CDR2 as SVGAGI. V dropped 0 bases and J dropped 4 bases, with 10 bases sitting between them.

Note on this clone: Other DNA sequences in this sample translate to the same CDR3. This chain links TRBV10-1 with TRBJ2-3; D is ambiguous. Germline loops: CDR1 WNHNN, CDR2 SYGVQD (reference sequence). The length of the CDR3 is 13 residues. The ends were cut back, 0 bases at V and 4 bases at J, with 5 bases in the middle. CDR3 in DNA: TGCGCCAGCAGTGAGTCAGGTTCAGATACGCAGTATTTT. Residues: CASSESGSDTQYF.

The chain links TRBV2 to TRBJ1-3, with no clear D. Germline CDR1 is SNHLY and CDR2 is FYNNEI. The CDR3 length is 14 residues. Trimming removed 0 bases at V and 1 base at J, with 4 bases between. CDR3 in amino acids: CASSEAISGNTIYF. CDR3 coding DNA: TGTGCCAGCAGTGAAGCTATTTCTGGAAACACCATATATTTT.

This clone was recorded only once. This chain links TRBV10-3 with TRBJ1-5, with D possibly TRBD1 on 6 matching bases. Germline V CDR1 and CDR2: ENHRY, SYGVKD. The CDR3 loop spans 13 amino acids. V was shortened by 7 bases and J by 5 bases, with 12 bases between the two germline ends. CDR3 coding DNA: TGTGCCATCAAAGACAGGAAGGATCAGCCCCAGCATTTT. The encoded protein is CAIKDRKDQPQHF.

The chain recombines TRBV2 with TRBJ1-1; the match to TRBD1 covers 8 bases. The J segment lost 2 bases and the V segment lost 8 bases, leaving 7 bases of the junction unmatched. The CDR3 runs to 14 residues. Per germline, CDR1 SNHLY and CDR2 FYNNEI. The chain's CDR3 is CASLQGAFNTEAFF. Written as DNA, the CDR3 is TGTGCCAGCCTGCAGGGGGCTTTTAACACTGAAGCTTTCTTT. The full variable domain, completed using reference TRBV2 and TRBJ1-1, is EPEVTQTPSHQVTQMGQEVILRCVPISNHLYFYWYRQILGQKVEFLVSFYNNEISEKSEIFDDQFSVERPDGSNFTLKIRSTKLEDSAMYFCASLQGAFNTEAFFGQGTRLTVV.

This chain connects TRBV7-9 to TRBJ2-2, with D possibly TRBD2 on 5 matching bases. The CDR3 extends over 15 amino acids. Per germline, CDR1 SEHNR and CDR2 FQNEAQ (reference sequence). The V gene lost 7 bases and the J gene lost 7 bases, with 19 bases spanning the gap. CDR3 coding DNA: TGTGCCAGCAACCCGGACTTTTTCTCGGACGGGGAGCTGTTTTTT. It is translated as CASNPDFFSDGELFF.

The chain couples TRBV10-2 to TRBJ2-3, with D unclear. Deletions cut 6 bases from V and 2 bases from J, with 27 bases between. The CDR3 extends over 19 amino acids. The germline gives CDR1 WSHSY, CDR2 SAAADI. In nucleotides, the CDR3 is TGCGCCAGCAGCTTAGCAACGGGCAAATACCAACTATACACAGATACGCAGTATTTT. Translating gives CASSLATGKYQLYTDTQYF.

The chain joins TRBV5-1 to TRBJ1-1; D may be TRBD1 (5 bases). This CDR3 contains 15 residues. CDR1 is SGHRS and CDR2 is YFSETQ in the germline V gene. V shed 3 bases and J shed 0 bases, with 12 bases lying between them. CDR3 amino acids: CASSWGRGVNTEAFF. The CDR3, as DNA: TGCGCCAGCAGCTGGGGACGAGGGGTGAACACTGAAGCTTTCTTT.

About this clone itself: The sample holds other DNA sequences that translate to the same CDR3. The J gene is TRBJ2-7, the V gene TRBV5-1; unclear D gene. The CDR3 loop spans 14 amino acids. Germline V gene sequence: CDR1 SGHRS, CDR2 YFSETQ. Deletions cut 0 bases from V and 0 bases from J, with 7 bases between. The CDR3 region is CASSLEGYSYEQYF. Here the CDR3 DNA reads TGCGCCAGCAGCTTGGAGGGTTACTCCTACGAGCAGTACTTC.

The chain recombines TRBV19 with TRBJ2-7, with 11 bases matching TRBD1. The V gene end was trimmed by 4 bases and the J gene end by 3 bases; junction bases not matched to a gene: 8. The length of the CDR3 is 16 residues. Germline assignment: CDR1 LNHDA and CDR2 SQIVND (reference sequence). This chain's CDR3 is CASSKRTGGYDYEQYF. CDR3 DNA sequence: TGTGCCAGTAGTAAAAGGACAGGGGGCTATGACTACGAGCAGTACTTC.

The chain carries TRBV7-9 and TRBJ2-3; the D gene is possibly TRBD2 (6 bases). Trimming took off 6 bases at V and 3 bases at J, with 16 bases between the two ends. The CDR3 has 15 residues. CDR1 is SEHNR and CDR2 is FQNEAQ in the germline V gene (reference sequence). The CDR3 DNA reads as TGTGCCAGCAGTCCCAATCGGGGGAGGACAGATACGCAGTATTTT. This sequence encodes CASSPNRGRTDTQYF.

The V and J genes are TRBV11-2 and TRBJ2-7; D is uncertain. The V end lost 3 bases, the J end lost 3 bases, and 15 bases lay between the germline ends. Germline loops: CDR1 SGHAT, CDR2 FQNNGV. This CDR3 has 15 residues. The CDR3 DNA is TGTGCCAGCAGCTTCTCGGACGGAAGCAACTACGAGCAGTACTTC. This gives the protein CASSFSDGSNYEQYF.

The chain employs TRBV6-1 and TRBJ1-2, with a weak D call TRBD1 (5 bases). Trimming shortened V by 8 bases and J by 4 bases, and 14 bases separated the two germline ends. Germline loops: CDR1 MNHNS, CDR2 SASEGT. This CDR3 region has 13 residues. The CDR3 sequence: CASAGQGGYGYTF. CDR3 in DNA: TGTGCCAGCGCCGGACAAGGCGGCTATGGCTACACCTTC.

The gene calls are TRBV6-5 and TRBJ2-1, with 11 bases fitting TRBD2. This CDR3 has 15 residues. The junction had 4 bases not matched to a gene; V was cut back by 1 base and J by 8 bases. Germline assignment: CDR1 MNHEY and CDR2 SVGAGI. This CDR3 reads CASSYFSGREYEQFF. CDR3 bases: TGTGCCAGCAGTTACTTTAGCGGGAGGGAATATGAGCAGTTCTTC.

The CDR3 sequence: CASSPPGTGPLEQYF. The CDR3 coding sequence is TGTGCCAGCAGTCCGCCCGGGACAGGGCCCCTCGAGCAGTACTTC. The chain employs TRBV28 and TRBJ2-7, with 9 bases aligning to TRBD1. V lost 5 bases, J lost 6 bases, and 11 bases stayed unmatched. Germline CDR1 is MDHEN and CDR2 is SYDVKM. The CDR3 loop spans 15 amino acids.

The rearrangement uses TRBV6-5 and TRBJ2-2; D is tentatively TRBD1 or TRBD2 (5 bases each). The CDR3 totals 15 residues. V lost 10 bases and J lost 0, with 15 bases in between. The germline V gene encodes CDR1 MNHEY and CDR2 SVGAGI. Here the CDR3 reads CATGTLPSNTGELFF. In DNA form, the CDR3 reads TGTGCCACAGGGACGTTGCCCTCGAACACCGGGGAGCTGTTTTTT.

The chain recombines TRBV2 with TRBJ2-2, with 7 bases identical to TRBD2. The CDR3 length is 13 residues. The V gene's germline CDR1 is SNHLY and CDR2 FYNNEI. Losses at the gene ends were 7 bases for V and 7 bases for J; bases not matched to a gene: 6. The CDR3 nucleotides read TGTGCCAGCACCAGGGAGGGCGGCGGGGAGCTGTTTTTT. Protein: CASTREGGGELFF.

The chain is built from TRBV5-8 and TRBJ2-7, with D perhaps matching TRBD1 (6 bases). Germline V gene lookup returns CDR1 SGHTS and CDR2 YDEGEE. V lost 0 bases and J lost 5, with 12 bases in between. This CDR3 is built from 14 residues. CDR3 bases: TGTGCCAGCAGCTTGGAGCCAGGGGTGAACGAGCAGTACTTC. This gives the protein CASSLEPGVNEQYF.

The V gene is TRBV6-5, the J gene TRBJ2-5; D not resolved. CDR3 length equals 13 residues. CDR1 is MNHEY, CDR2 SVGAGI, per germline. V lost 1 base to trimming and J lost 8 bases, with 11 bases between them. This CDR3 reads CASSYLASLTQYF. DNA of the CDR3: TGTGCCAGCAGTTACTTAGCCTCCTTAACCCAGTACTTC.